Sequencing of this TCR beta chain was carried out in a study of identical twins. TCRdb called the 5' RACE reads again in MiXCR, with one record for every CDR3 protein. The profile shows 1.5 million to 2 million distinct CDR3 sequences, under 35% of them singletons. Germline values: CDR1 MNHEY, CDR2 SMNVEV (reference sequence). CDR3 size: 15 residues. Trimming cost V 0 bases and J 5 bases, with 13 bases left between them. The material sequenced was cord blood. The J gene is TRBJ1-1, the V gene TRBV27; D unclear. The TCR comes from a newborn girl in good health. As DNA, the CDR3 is TGTGCCAGCAGTTTATCGATCGGAGGGTTTACTGAAGCTTTCTTT. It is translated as CASSLSIGGFTEAFF.